This TCR beta chain was captured in a study of vaccination effects on CD4 cells after COVID-19. Concerning this clone itself: What it recognizes is unknown.

Germline V gene data show CDR1 as MNHEY and CDR2 as SVGAGI. Trimming at V came to 4 bases and at J to 0 bases, leaving 2 bases not matched to a gene. The CDR3 extends over 14 amino acids. Produced via immunoSEQ multiplex PCR; TCRdb's table is partial and in-frame only. The repertoire includes roughly 70,000 clones, under 80% of them detected once, and around 0.9% sits in the top ten. Viral peptide pools were used in the ViraFEST assay to expand antigen-specific CD4+ T cells, and sequencing came afterward. CD4+ T cell isolation took place after 10 days of culture. The cohort was immunized with two doses of either the BNT162b2 or mRNA-1273 vaccine. With about 9.8 ug/ml peptides and roughly 9.4 IU/ml IL-2, roughly 2.1 million PBMC per well were cultured.

The clonotype was recovered from a human donor who received a COVID-19 vaccine. This rearrangement joins TRBV6-5 to TRBJ1-1; 7 nucleotides line up with TRBD1. This sample comprised CD4+ T cells from PBMCs cultured with HCoV-OC43 spike peptides, obtained after COVID-19 vaccination. Regarding subset: HCoV-OC43 spike overlapping peptide pool stimulation. The CDR3, as DNA: TGTGCCAGCAGTTTGACAGGGTTGAACACTGAAGCTTTCTTT. Amino acids: CASSLTGLNTEAFF.